Described below is a single TCR beta chain sequence and its context. Its antigen remains unidentified. Base qualities were left out, and no much larger clone turns up one base away. Deletion took 7 bases off V and 0 bases off J, with a span of 9 bases between the germline ends. CDR1 and CDR2 were assigned from the germline V gene (reference sequence) as LNHDA and SQIVND. The CDR3 spans 14 residues, from the cysteine through the phenylalanine. Only the CDR3 part of the read is kept: 42 bases, read in frame from the first base. Whole blood was collected in K2EDTA tubes by collaborating institutions according to the institutions' own protocols. For TCRbeta analysis, collaborators shipped samples in one of three forms: frozen whole blood, isolated PBMCs, or DNA extracted from either of those sample types. TCRbeta CDR3 regions were amplified from genomic DNA using the immunoSEQ Assay, a bias-controlled multiplex PCR. The original pipeline was this. The number of nucleated cells in each sample was estimated from the amplification of reference gene primers within the assay. To quantify the absolute abundance of each unique TCRbeta CDR3 rearrangement, sequence reads were collapsed and filtered. For each sample, productive Simpson clonality was calculated as the square root of Simpson's diversity index across productive rearrangements. TCRdb re-hosts the immuneACCESS table, in-frame sequences only. Its copies lack some clones; in the studies checked, an unresolved V gene accounts for under half of them, and the cause for the rest is not known. Clonal size and the V and J genes are those of that table, whereas D and trimming came from the DNA. This sample gives some 96,000 clones in total; about 89% of them show up just once. The top ten hold roughly 2.1% of the sample.

This sample is part of a study of blood T cell repertoires in COVID-19 (dated by TCRdb to 2020 to 2022). Study-wide context: Samples covering the acute and convalescent phases of COVID-19 were provided by collaborators in the United States, Italy and Spain. The material from the prospective study consisted of cDNA or gDNA derived from T cells, B-cell-depleted T cells, or PBMCs. Subjects who had been exposed to COVID-19, were actively infected with it, or had recovered from it provided the deeply sampled blood TCRbeta repertoires that made up the dataset. The repertoires were released in a freely available public database intended as a resource for research on the immune response to SARS-CoV-2. The samples were drawn from two sources: the first 160 participants of the ongoing ImmuneRACE study, and 1,254 subjects contributed by 6 global collaborators. The sample metadata nearly always contained a de-identified subject ID, COVID-19 status, age in years and sex. Where available, HLA class I and class II types were obtained from metadata supplied by the sample provider rather than from assay-based typing. The investigation overall reported the following: The amount of clinical and demographic metadata varied by source and participant and was provided uncurated.

Sequencing was done on a sample of peripheral blood. The V gene is TRBV19 and the J gene is TRBJ1-4, with no reliable assignment of the D segment. The receptor was isolated from a man aged 50 to 59 with active COVID-19. The CDR3 protein: CASKTDATNEKLFF. The nucleotides are TGTGCCAGTAAGACTGACGCAACTAATGAAAAACTGTTTTTT.